One sample yielded the 25 T cell receptor beta chains listed below, sequenced in a study of Graves' ophthalmopathy and Graves' hyperthyroidism. Beta-chain TCR CDR3 regions were amplified from RNA transcripts. HTBI-primed first-round RT-PCR preceded second-round multiplex PCR. TCRdb analysed the multiplex PCR reads with MiXCR anew, one entry per CDR3 protein. The table lists some 410,000 distinct CDR3 sequences, under 25% of them singletons. The sample was peripheral blood. The origin of the receptors is a woman aged 18 to 35 with stable Graves' hyperthyroidism.

The rearrangement links TRBV7-2 to TRBJ1-6; 7 bases are shared with TRBD1. The CDR3 contains 17 residues. Germline V gene lookup returns CDR1 SGHTA and CDR2 FQGNSA. J lost 8 bases, V lost 1 base, and 11 bases had no gene match. DNA for the CDR3: TGTGCCAGCAGCTTAGTAAAGGGGGCCCTTTTTTATTCACCCCTCCACTTT. Translated, it gives CASSLVKGALFYSPLHF.

V usage is TRBV18 and J usage is TRBJ2-7; tentatively, D is TRBD1 (5 bases). Trimming took off 3 bases at V and 0 bases at J, with 21 bases between the two ends. Germline V lookup: CDR1 KGHSH, CDR2 LQKENI. This CDR3 comprises 18 residues. The CDR3 sequence is CASSPGRVESLSSYEQYF. The CDR3 coding sequence is TGTGCCAGCTCACCGGGCAGGGTTGAATCACTGAGCTCCTACGAGCAGTACTTC. The full variable domain, completed using reference TRBV18 and TRBJ2-7, is NAGVMQNPRHLVRRRGQEARLRCSPMKGHSHVYWYRQLPEEGLKFMVYLQKENIIDESGMPKERFSAEFPKEGPSILRIQQVVRGDSAAYFCASSPGRVESLSSYEQYFGPGTRLTVT.

This clonotype was counted at least ten times. The chain links TRBV12-3 or TRBV12-4 to TRBJ1-3, with TRBD1 matching 8 bases. The CDR3 runs 15 residues. The trim removed 1 base at V and 4 bases at J, leaving 3 bases unmatched. DNA of the CDR3: TGTGCCAGCAGTTTAGGACAGGGGAACGGAAACACCATATATTTT. Protein sequence: CASSLGQGNGNTIYF.

This clonotype came up many times. This chain connects TRBV6-1 to TRBJ2-6, with D possibly being TRBD2 (7 bases). Per germline, CDR1 MNHNS and CDR2 SASEGT. The CDR3 has 17 amino acids. Trimming left V 6 bases short and J 4 bases short, with 19 bases between. The CDR3 loop reads CASSDPGGPSGANVLTF. The CDR3 region has the DNA TGTGCCAGCAGCGATCCCGGGGGGCCTTCCGGGGCCAACGTCCTGACTTTC.

The table lists this clonotype with many counts. The chain has TRBV27 and TRBJ1-5, with D maybe TRBD1 (6 bases). The CDR3 contains 15 residues. Trimming stripped 6 bases from V and 0 bases from J, with 12 bases between. Per germline, CDR1 MNHEY and CDR2 SMNVEV (reference sequence). For the CDR3, the DNA is TGTGCCAGCAGCCGACAGGACTATAGCAATCAGCCCCAGCATTTT. It translates to CASSRQDYSNQPQHF.

This clonotype showed up many times. This sequence joins TRBV7-3 and TRBJ2-5; D is undetermined. V was cut by 6 bases and J by 1 base, with 9 bases left in between. This CDR3 is built from 13 residues. Germline V gene data show CDR1 as SGHTA and CDR2 as FQGTGA. The CDR3 nucleotides are TGTGCCAGCAGTGATAGCCCCCAAGAGACCCAGTACTTC. It codes for CASSDSPQETQYF.

This clonotype has a count of ten or more. The chain employs TRBV6-1 and TRBJ1-5, with D maybe TRBD1 (6 bases). This CDR3 is 13 amino acids long. The germline V and J ends were trimmed by 7 bases and 5 bases, with 12 bases remaining between them. CDR1 MNHNS and CDR2 SASEGT come from the germline V gene. The CDR3 protein is CASNRAPDQPQHF. Written as DNA, the CDR3 is TGTGCCAGCAACAGGGCCCCCGATCAGCCCCAGCATTTT.

The chain's CDR3 is CASSLDPLAGVTDTQYF. The DNA for the CDR3 is TGTGCCAGCAGCTTAGACCCGCTAGCGGGAGTTACAGATACGCAGTATTTT. The chain links TRBV11-1 to TRBJ2-3, with 10 bases lining up with TRBD2. Per germline, CDR1 SGHAT and CDR2 FQDESV (reference sequence). V dropped 1 base and J dropped 3; count of bases not matched to a gene: 7. This CDR3 spans 17 amino acids.

This clonotype was seen many times. One end of the junction does not line up with germline, which may come from a read error. The rearrangement uses TRBV7-9 and TRBJ2-7; 9 bases match TRBD2. This CDR3 has 14 amino acids. Germline CDR1 SEHNR, CDR2 FQNEAQ (reference sequence). CDR3 bases: TGTGCCAGCAGTTTAGCGGGAGATTCCAACGAGCAGTACTTC. Encoded protein: CASSLAGDSNEQYF.

This clonotype was seen only once. A much larger clonotype is one base distant, so this may be a read error. This chain uses TRBV12-3 or TRBV12-4 with TRBJ2-5; the D call may be TRBD1 or TRBD2 (6 bases each). The CDR3 is 15 amino acids. CDR3 sequence reads: CASSADGGGSATKYF. CDR3 DNA: TGTGCCAGCAGTGCCGACGGAGGGGGGTCCGCGACCAAGTACTTC.

Of note for this clonotype: An end of the junction differs from the germline gene, which may be a read error. The DNA of the CDR3 is TGCGGGGGGTCTGGGGCCAACGTCCTGACTTTC. As protein: CGGSGANVLTF. The chain uses TRBV7-9 and TRBJ2-6, with 7 nucleotides matching TRBD2. Germline V gene lookup returns CDR1 SEHNR and CDR2 FQNEAQ (reference sequence). The CDR3 loop spans 11 amino acids.

This clonotype was counted many times. The chain is built from TRBV6-2 or TRBV6-3 and TRBJ2-7; 13 positions agree with TRBD2. V lost 2 bases, J lost 2 bases, and 9 bases stayed unmatched. The CDR3 totals 18 residues. Per the germline V gene, CDR1 is MNHEY and CDR2 is SVGEGT. CDR3 DNA sequence: TGTGCCAGCAGTTACAAGACTAGCGGGAGGTCGGGCACCTACGAGCAGTACTTC. Residues: CASSYKTSGRSGTYEQYF.

This clonotype showed up many times. The J gene is TRBJ1-5, the V gene TRBV12-3 or TRBV12-4; no firm D call. CDR3 size: 12 residues. Deletions cut 1 base from V and 7 bases from J, with 5 bases between. The CDR3 DNA is TGTGCCAGCAGTTTAGGTAACCAGCCCCAGCATTTT. It is translated as CASSLGNQPQHF.

This clonotype was seen at least ten times. This chain connects TRBV19 to TRBJ1-2; D not certain. CDR1 is LNHDA, CDR2 SQIVND, per germline (reference sequence). Trimming took 11 bases from V and 0 from J, leaving 7 bases between them. The CDR3 consists of 11 residues. The CDR3 DNA reads TGTGCCGTCCCAGCTAACTATGGCTACACCTTC. Protein sequence: CAVPANYGYTF.

This clonotype was seen ten or more times. The gene calls are TRBV12-3 or TRBV12-4 and TRBJ2-2; D not resolved. V lost 7 bases and J lost 1, with 13 bases in between. The CDR3 sequence is 15 residues long. CDR3 amino acids: CASNFPDLNTGELFF. The CDR3 DNA follows: TGTGCCAGCAACTTTCCCGACTTGAACACCGGGGAGCTGTTTTTT.

At least ten counts were recorded for this clonotype. The CDR3 is CASRRIGGDIQYF. The CDR3 DNA reads as TGTGCCAGCAGACGAATCGGGGGGGACATTCAGTACTTC. This chain joins TRBV11-2 and TRBJ2-4, with 8 nucleotides matching TRBD2. The trim removed 6 bases at V and 8 bases at J, leaving 6 bases unmatched. Per the germline V gene, CDR1 is SGHAT and CDR2 is FQNNGV. The CDR3 length is 13 residues.

This clonotype was detected ten times or more. This chain links TRBV27 with TRBJ2-7; possible D gene TRBD2, 5 bases. The CDR3 length is 16 residues. Trimming shortened V by 5 bases and J by 6 bases, and 23 bases separated the two germline ends. Germline CDR1 reads MNHEY; CDR2 reads SMNVEV (reference sequence). CDR3 bases: TGTGCCAGCAGTGGAAACGAATGGACTTTTCAAGGCGAGCAGTACTTC. Amino acids: CASSGNEWTFQGEQYF.

This clonotype has a handful of counts. The chain carries TRBV30 and TRBJ1-2, with TRBD1 identical over 7 bases. Per the germline V gene, CDR1 is GTSNPN and CDR2 is SVGIG (reference sequence). V was clipped by 3 bases and J by 0 bases; unmatched bases: 10. The CDR3 extends over 16 amino acids. CDR3 coding DNA: TGTGCCTGGAGCCAGGGGGACACCCTTACTAACTATGGCTACACCTTC. It is translated as CAWSQGDTLTNYGYTF.

This clonotype was observed at least ten times. The chain couples TRBV29-1 to TRBJ1-1; TRBD1 might be the D (6 bases). Germline loops: CDR1 SQVTM, CDR2 ANQGSEA. This CDR3 is 14 amino acids long. V was trimmed by 1 base and J by 1 base, leaving 10 bases between them. CDR3 nucleotides: TGCAGCGTTGAAGCGAAGGGGGGGAACACTGAAGCTTTCTTT. Protein sequence: CSVEAKGGNTEAFF.

This clonotype was found many times. A junction end diverges from the germline sequence, so it may reflect a read error. This chain uses TRBV29-1 with TRBJ2-7; D call uncertain. From germline, CDR1 is SQVTM and CDR2 ANQGSEA. The CDR3 runs 13 residues. The DNA of the CDR3 is TGCAGCGTGGAAGGAGTGGTTCTGGACGAGCAGTACTTC. This sequence encodes CSVEGVVLDEQYF.

This clonotype was counted ten times or more. J is TRBJ1-1 and V is TRBV6-5, with 8 bases fitting TRBD1. The CDR3 totals 15 residues. With 7 bases clipped from V and 3 bases from J, the junction kept 10 bases outside the gene matches. The germline V gene encodes CDR1 MNHEY and CDR2 SVGAGI. The CDR3 DNA reads TGTGCCAGCAAGGGGCTGACAGGGGTGGACACTGAAGCTTTCTTT. It translates to CASKGLTGVDTEAFF.

This clonotype was recorded at least ten times. The rearrangement joins TRBV4-1 to TRBJ2-4, with D perhaps matching TRBD1 (6 bases). From germline, CDR1 is MGHRA and CDR2 YSYEKL. Between the trimmed V and J ends, which lost 1 base and 7 bases, there was a span of 20 bases. The CDR3 sequence is 17 residues long. The DNA of the CDR3 is TGCGCCAGCAGCCAAGTGGGCTTACAGGGTAGAAGGAACATTCAGTACTTC. Residues: CASSQVGLQGRRNIQYF.

This clonotype was seen many times. The chain combines TRBV28 with TRBJ2-7; TRBD1 matches 11 bases. The CDR3 is made up of 16 amino acids. The germline gives CDR1 MDHEN, CDR2 SYDVKM. Losses at the gene ends were 1 base for V and 4 bases for J; bases not matched to a gene: 6. The CDR3 here is CASSLSSGTGGYEQYF. Here the CDR3 DNA reads TGTGCCAGCAGTTTATCCTCCGGGACAGGGGGGTACGAGCAGTACTTC. Complete variable domain (other parts from reference TRBV28 and TRBJ2-7): DVKVTQSSRYLVKRTGEKVFLECVQDMDHENMFWYRQDPGLGLRLIYFSYDVKMKEKGDIPEGYSVSREKKERFSLILESASTNQTSMYLCASSLSSGTGGYEQYFGPGTRLTVT.

The chain links TRBV20-1 to TRBJ2-2; perhaps TRBD2 as D (6 bases). V lost 1 base, J lost 4 bases, and 7 bases lay in between. Germline V gene lookup returns CDR1 DFQATT and CDR2 SNEGSKA (reference sequence). The CDR3 length is 13 residues. Here the CDR3 DNA reads TGCAGTGCTAGAGGCGGGGTCACCGGGGAGCTGTTTTTT. It specifies CSARGGVTGELFF.

The chain uses TRBV7-4 and TRBJ1-1; D possibly corresponds to TRBD1 (6 bases). Germline assignment: CDR1 SGHVT and CDR2 SQSDAQ. V dropped 4 bases and J dropped 1 base, with 16 bases sitting between them. This CDR3 has 16 amino acids. The CDR3 region is CASSSPIEGGNTEAFF. The CDR3 DNA reads as TGTGCCAGCAGCTCACCCATCGAAGGGGGGAACACTGAAGCTTTCTTT.